These T cell receptor beta chains were read from a single sample in a study of blood T cell repertoires in COVID-19. The method was immunoSEQ multiplex PCR; TCRdb's version includes in-frame clones alone and lacks a portion of them. The sample consists of over 65,000 clones, 75% to 95% of them appearing once. Sequencing was performed on peripheral blood. Receptors originate from a woman aged 80 or over with acute or convalescent COVID-19. Both conserved end residues are part of each CDR3. A D gene is named only where the DNA matches it firmly. Size is stated for part of the rows, as once, few or many counts, or as a class when the clone is expanded.

TRBV14	-	TRBJ2-1	13	-	TGTGCCAGCAGCCAAGGACTACCTATCAGGCAGTTCTTC	CASSQGLPIRQFF
TRBV5-1	TRBD1	TRBJ1-1	15	-	TGCGCCAGCAGCATTAACAGGGGGCTGAACACTGAAGCTTTCTTT	CASSINRGLNTEAFF
TRBV5-6	-	TRBJ1-2	13	-	TGTGCCAGCAGCTTGACTCTCCCACTGGGCTACACCTTC	CASSLTLPLGYTF
TRBV4-3	TRBD1	TRBJ2-6	18	-	TGCGCCAGCAGCCAAGTATATGGGACAGGGGACCGGGCCAACGTCCTGACTTTC	CASSQVYGTGDRANVLTF
TRBV10-3	-	TRBJ1-2	13	-	TGTGCCATCACCACGGACAGCTCTATTGGCTACACCTTC	CAITTDSSIGYTF
TRBV6-5	TRBD1	TRBJ1-5	15	-	TGTGCCAGCAGCTCGGACAGGTATAGCAATCAGCCCCAGCATTTT	CASSSDRYSNQPQHF
TRBV4-2	-	TRBJ2-3	15	-	TGTGCCAGCAGTGGTGGGTCACTAAACACAGATACGCAGTATTTT	CASSGGSLNTDTQYF
TRBV5-4	-	TRBJ1-2	13	-	TGTGCCAGCAGCTCGACGGGGAACTATGGCTACACCTTC	CASSSTGNYGYTF
TRBV5-4	TRBD2	TRBJ2-5	13	-	TGTGCCAGCAGCTTGACGGGAGGGGAGACCCAGTACTTC	CASSLTGGETQYF
TRBV7-9	TRBD1	TRBJ2-3	15	-	TGTGCCAGCAGTTGGGGGACAGCTAGCACAGATACGCAGTATTTT	CASSWGTASTDTQYF
TRBV6-5	TRBD1	TRBJ1-2	13	-	TGTGCCAGCCACGGGACAGGGGTGTATGGCTACACCTTC	CASHGTGVYGYTF
TRBV2	TRBD2	TRBJ2-5	15	-	TGTGCCAGCAGGAAGACTAGCGGGAGTTTAGAGACCCAGTACTTC	CASRKTSGSLETQYF
TRBV5-1	-	TRBJ2-5	16	-	TGCGCCAGCAGCTTAGGTAGTGGAGGTGGACAAGAGACCCAGTACTTC	CASSLGSGGGQETQYF
TRBV5-4	TRBD2	TRBJ2-1	14	-	TGTGCCAGCAGCTTGACCGGGACTAACAATGAGCAGTTCTTC	CASSLTGTNNEQFF
TRBV11-3	TRBD2	TRBJ2-3	14	-	TGTGCCAGCAGCCCCGGGACTAATCTCGATACGCAGTATTTT	CASSPGTNLDTQYF
TRBV11-2	-	TRBJ2-5	15	-	TGTGCCAGCAGCAGTCACCGGGAGAAGCAAGAGACCCAGTACTTC	CASSSHREKQETQYF
TRBV6-5	-	TRBJ2-5	11	-	TGTGCCAGCAGTTACCGGGGGACCCAGTACTTC	CASSYRGTQYF
TRBV5-1	-	TRBJ2-1	11	-	TGCGCCAGCAGCTTGATGGCTGAGCAGTTCTTC	CASSLMAEQFF
TRBV4-1	-	TRBJ1-3	16	-	TGCGCCAGCAGCCAAGTCCAGCAGGGTCCTGGAAACACCATATATTTT	CASSQVQQGPGNTIYF
TRBV5-4	-	TRBJ2-5	15	-	TGTGCCAGCAGCTTGGCTCCGGGTCCGGGGGAGACCCAGTACTTC	CASSLAPGPGETQYF
TRBV5-1	TRBD2	TRBJ2-5	17	-	TGCGCCAGCAGCACGGGACTAGCGGGAGGGTTCCAAGAGACCCAGTACTTC	CASSTGLAGGFQETQYF
TRBV6-5	-	TRBJ2-7	13	-	TGTGCCAGCAGTACAGGAGGGGCCTACGAGCAGTACTTC	CASSTGGAYEQYF
TRBV24-1	TRBD1	TRBJ1-1	13	-	TGTGCCACCAGTGACCGGGACAGCACCGAAGCTTTCTTT	CATSDRDSTEAFF
TRBV5-6	-	TRBJ1-2	13	-	TGTGCCAGCAGCTTGATCACACCTTATGGCTACACCTTC	CASSLITPYGYTF
TRBV3-1/TRBV3-2	TRBD1	TRBJ2-2	13	-	TGTGCCAGCACCAGGGGGATCACCGGGGAGCTGTTTTTT	CASTRGITGELFF
TRBV11-2	TRBD1	TRBJ2-7	15	-	TGTGCCAGCAGCTTTCATTCCGGGACAGGGGTTGGGCAGTACTTC	CASSFHSGTGVGQYF
TRBV10-3	TRBD1	TRBJ2-7	15	-	TGTGCCATCAGTGACCCGACAGGGTTCTCCTACGAGCAGTACTTC	CAISDPTGFSYEQYF
TRBV27	TRBD1	TRBJ1-5	15	-	TGTGCCAGCAGTTTATCGGGACAGGGGTATCAGCCCCAGCATTTT	CASSLSGQGYQPQHF
TRBV11-1	TRBD1	TRBJ2-7	15	-	TGTGCCAGCAGCCCACGCCGGGACAGCTCCTACGAGCAGTACTTC	CASSPRRDSSYEQYF
TRBV7-9	-	TRBJ2-2	16	-	TGTGCCAGCAGCGCCCAGTCGACAGGTAGCACCGGGGAGCTGTTTTTT	CASSAQSTGSTGELFF
TRBV3-1/TRBV3-2	-	TRBJ2-7	15	-	TGTGCCAGCAGCCACGGTCGCAGGGCTCCCTACGAGCAGTACTTC	CASSHGRRAPYEQYF
TRBV5-1	-	TRBJ1-4	13	-	TGCGCCAGCAGCTCAGGGTCTAGAGAAAAACTGTTTTTT	CASSSGSREKLFF
TRBV7-9	TRBD1	TRBJ1-2	14	-	TGTGCCAGCAGCGCCGGGACAGGGAACTATGGCTACACCTTC	CASSAGTGNYGYTF
TRBV5-1	-	TRBJ1-1	14	-	TGCGCCAGCAGCTTGGGACAAGCTAACACTGAAGCTTTCTTT	CASSLGQANTEAFF
TRBV5-1	TRBD1	TRBJ2-1	14	-	TGCGCCAGCAGCCTGGACAGGGGATACAATGAGCAGTTCTTC	CASSLDRGYNEQFF
TRBV29-1	TRBD2	TRBJ2-2	15	once	TGCAGCGGTACGACTAGCGGAACGAACACCGGGGAGCTGTTTTTT	CSGTTSGTNTGELFF
TRBV27	-	TRBJ1-6	15	once	TGTGCCAGCAGGCCTCCGGGCAGAGGGAATTCACCCCTCCACTTT	CASRPPGRGNSPLHF
TRBV5-4	-	TRBJ1-2	16	-	TGTGCCAGCAGCCTGGGGCAGGGGTTTAATTTCTATGGCTACACCTTC	CASSLGQGFNFYGYTF
TRBV6-5	-	TRBJ2-7	14	-	TGTGCCAGCAGTTACTCGGGGCAGGGGCGCGAGCAGTACTTC	CASSYSGQGREQYF
TRBV29-1	TRBD1	TRBJ1-2	13	-	TGCAGCGTTTTAACCGACAGGGCAGGCGGCTACACCTTC	CSVLTDRAGGYTF
TRBV5-1	TRBD1	TRBJ2-7	16	-	TGCGCCAGCAGCTTGCGCGGACAGGGGTCAACCTACGAGCAGTACTTC	CASSLRGQGSTYEQYF
TRBV18	-	TRBJ1-2	13	-	TGTGCCAGCTCACCACCGGGCGGGGATGGCTACACCTTC	CASSPPGGDGYTF
TRBV5-8	TRBD1	TRBJ2-7	19	-	TGTGCCAGCAGCTCCTTGAGGACAGGGGGTTTTTCCGCGTCCTACGAGCAGTACTTC	CASSSLRTGGFSASYEQYF
TRBV6-5	-	TRBJ1-5	13	-	TGTGCCAGCAGTTATGTACAGTATCAGCCCCAGCATTTT	CASSYVQYQPQHF
TRBV11-2	TRBD2	TRBJ2-7	15	once	TGTGCCAGCAGCTTATCCACGGGAGGTCCCTACGAGCAGTACTTC	CASSLSTGGPYEQYF
TRBV11-2	-	TRBJ1-2	16	-	TGTGCCAGCAGCTCGCCGTGGGGGCGCTTCTTCTATGGCTACACCTTC	CASSSPWGRFFYGYTF
TRBV18	TRBD1	TRBJ2-5	16	-	TGTGCCAGCTCAGGATCGGGACAGGGGGCTTTAGAGACCCAGTACTTC	CASSGSGQGALETQYF
TRBV5-1	TRBD1	TRBJ1-3	15	-	TGCGCCAGCAGCTGGGGGACAGGGAACGGAAACACCATATATTTT	CASSWGTGNGNTIYF
TRBV19	-	TRBJ2-7	11	few	TGTGCCAGTAGTATCGGGTACGAGCAGTACTTC	CASSIGYEQYF
TRBV5-1	TRBD1	TRBJ1-3	14	once	TGCGCCAGCAGCTCACAGGGGACTGGAAACACCATATATTTT	CASSSQGTGNTIYF
TRBV5-4	-	TRBJ1-6	16	-	TGTGCCAGCAGCGCAGGGTGGTTGGGAGGTAATTCACCCCTCCACTTT	CASSAGWLGGNSPLHF